This TCR beta chain was recorded in a study of blood T cell repertoires in COVID-19. Clinical histories supplied by participants themselves formed the basis of cohort assignment. Germline CDR1 MNHEY, CDR2 SVGAGI. This CDR3 comprises 16 residues. The junction had 6 bases not matched to a gene; V was cut back by 2 bases and J by 2 bases. Per the authors' pipeline: Amplification with reference gene primers provided the estimates of nucleated cell counts. The method was immunoSEQ multiplex PCR; TCRdb's version includes in-frame clones alone and lacks a portion of them. V and J calls and clone size are as listed in that table; D and trimming were resolved from the DNA. The sample contains around 500,000 clones, approximately 87% of which appear only once.

The chain recombines TRBV6-5 with TRBJ2-5; the match to TRBD2 covers 9 bases. This receptor was obtained from a woman in her 40s who had recovered from COVID-19. The sample taken for sequencing was PBMCs or T cells enriched from blood (not recorded which). CDR3 DNA sequence: TGTGCCAGCAGTTACCAAGCGGGAGGCCCACAAGAGACCCAGTACTTC. Its translation: CASSYQAGGPQETQYF.